What follows are 26 T cell receptor beta chains derived from one specimen sequenced in a study of CD8 T cells in Susac syndrome. Reverse transcription of 0.5 to 1 ug RNA used random hexamers. TCRdb used MiXCR to reprocess the immunoSEQ multiplex PCR reads, holding one entry per CDR3 protein. The sample consists of 150,000 to 200,000 distinct CDR3 sequences, around 93% of them appearing once. The specimen sequenced was CD4+ T cells from PBMCs. The receptors were sampled from a human donor with multiple sclerosis.

V and J are TRBV20-1 and TRBJ1-1, with TRBD1 identical over 9 bases. The germline gives CDR1 DFQATT, CDR2 SNEGSKA (reference sequence). Trimming took 5 bases from V and 3 from J; bases not matched to a gene: 7. The length of the CDR3 is 14 residues. The CDR3, as DNA: TGCAGTGCTCTTGAGGGGACAGGGTACACTGAAGCTTTCTTT. Its protein is CSALEGTGYTEAFF.

V usage is TRBV6-1 and J usage is TRBJ2-2; TRBD1 aligns across 12 bases. With V trimmed by 1 base and J by 6 bases, 0 bases remained unmatched. Looked up from germline, CDR1 is MNHNS and CDR2 is SASEGT. The CDR3 runs 15 residues. The CDR3 DNA sequence: TGTGCCAGCAGTGAAGGGGACAGGGGGCCCGGGGAGCTGTTTTTT. Its protein product is CASSEGDRGPGELFF.

The rearrangement uses TRBV6-1 and TRBJ2-3; D is unclear. Deletions cut 3 bases from V and 7 bases from J, with 11 bases between. Germline V gene lookup returns CDR1 MNHNS and CDR2 SASEGT. The CDR3 is 13 amino acids. CDR3 in DNA: TGTGCCAGCAGTGACCTCCCGAGGAATACGCAGTATTTT. It yields the protein CASSDLPRNTQYF.

The chain uses TRBV19 and TRBJ2-7; D gene ambiguous. Looked up from germline, CDR1 is LNHDA and CDR2 is SQIVND (reference sequence). Trimming took 1 base from V and 6 from J, leaving 13 bases between them. This CDR3 is built from 14 residues. The CDR3 reads CASSIGGGTGEQYF. The DNA for the CDR3 is TGTGCCAGTAGTATAGGTGGCGGAACCGGCGAGCAGTACTTC. Full variable domain (outside the CDR3, taken from reference TRBV19 and TRBJ2-7): DGGITQSPKYLFRKEGQNVTLSCEQNLNHDAMYWYRQDPGQGLRLIYYSQIVNDFQKGDIAEGYSVSREKKESFPLTVTSAQKNPTAFYLCASSIGGGTGEQYFGPGTRLTVT.

The chain joins TRBV7-2 to TRBJ2-2; maybe TRBD1 (5 bases). The CDR3 runs 16 residues. Germline V gives CDR1 SGHTA, CDR2 FQGNSA. V was shortened by 2 bases and J by 3 bases, with 13 bases between the two germline ends. Here the CDR3 reads CASSLFRQGYTGELFF. Written as DNA, the CDR3 is TGTGCCAGCAGCTTATTCAGGCAGGGCTACACCGGGGAGCTGTTTTTT.

This clonotype was found once. This sequence joins TRBV5-1 and TRBJ1-4, with D maybe TRBD1 (6 bases). Germline lookup yields CDR1 SGHRS and CDR2 YFSETQ. This CDR3 is built from 16 residues. Trimming pared 4 bases from V and 5 bases from J, leaving 18 bases between. DNA for the CDR3: TGCGCCAGCAGCCCGGGCGCAGGGGCCGCAAATGAAAAACTGTTTTTT. Its translation: CASSPGAGAANEKLFF. Variable domain in full (rest from reference TRBV5-1 and TRBJ1-4): KAGVTQTPRYLIKTRGQQVTLSCSPISGHRSVSWYQQTPGQGLQFLFEYFSETQRNKGNFPGRFSGRQFSNSRSEMNVSTLELGDSALYLCASSPGAGAANEKLFFGSGTQLSVL.

The chain couples TRBV3-1 to TRBJ1-2; D unclear. CDR1 and CDR2 (germline): LGHDT, YNNKEL (reference sequence). Trimming cost V 1 base and J 7 bases, with 13 bases left between them. This CDR3 is 14 amino acids long. The CDR3 nucleotides read TGTGCCAGCAGCCAAGGGGCCGGGCCGGGTGGCTACACCTTC. Amino acids: CASSQGAGPGGYTF.

This chain's CDR3 is CASSYPGGAREQYF. The CDR3 bases are TGTGCCAGCAGTTACCCAGGGGGCGCGAGGGAGCAGTACTTC. The genes are TRBV6-2 or TRBV6-3 and TRBJ2-7, with 8 bases fitting TRBD1. Germline V gene data show CDR1 as MNHEY and CDR2 as SVGEGT. The V gene end was trimmed by 2 bases and the J gene end by 7 bases; junction bases not matched to a gene: 7. The CDR3 sequence is 14 residues long.

J is TRBJ1-2 and V is TRBV5-4; D may be TRBD1 (6 bases). This CDR3 has 14 amino acids. The ends were cut back, 3 bases at V and 7 bases at J, with 16 bases in the middle. Germline CDR1 is SGHNT and CDR2 is YYREEE (reference sequence). Here the CDR3 DNA reads TGTGCCAGCAGCTCATATGGGGGGGGCAGTGGCTACACCTTC. Translated: CASSSYGGGSGYTF.

The chain joins TRBV5-1 to TRBJ2-7; the match to TRBD2 covers 9 bases. The V gene end was trimmed by 1 base and the J gene end by 10 bases; junction bases not matched to a gene: 12. The CDR3 has 15 residues. Germline V gene data show CDR1 as SGHRS and CDR2 as YFSETQ. In nucleotides, the CDR3 is TGCGCCAGCAGCTTGAGTGGCGGGGGGGCCTTTCGCCAGTACTTC. It specifies CASSLSGGGAFRQYF.

This chain links TRBV20-1 with TRBJ1-3; D call uncertain. The V gene's germline CDR1 is DFQATT and CDR2 SNEGSKA (reference sequence). The V end was cut by 3 bases, the J end by 4 bases, with 7 bases between. This CDR3 region has 12 residues. DNA of the CDR3: TGCAGTGCTAGGGTCGACGGAAACACCATATATTTT. Translated, it gives CSARVDGNTIYF.

The chain links TRBV7-2 to TRBJ2-5; 12 positions match TRBD2. Trimming cost V 6 bases and J 2 bases; bases outside gene matches: 4. Germline values: CDR1 SGHTA, CDR2 FQGNSA. CDR3 length: 15 amino acids. CDR3 sequence reads: CASRQLAGGQETQYF. For the CDR3, the DNA is TGTGCCAGCAGACAACTAGCGGGAGGACAAGAGACCCAGTACTTC.

This clonotype was detected once. The rearrangement joins TRBV23-1 to TRBJ2-5; a possible D gene is TRBD1 (6 bases). TRBV23-1 is reported as an ORF; its role is uncertain. CDR3 size: 15 residues. The V gene lost 0 bases and the J gene lost 5 bases, with 13 bases spanning the gap. For the CDR3, the DNA is TGCGCCAGCAGTCAATCTAGCAGGGGTTGGGAGACCCAGTACTTC. Residues: CASSQSSRGWETQYF.

This chain connects TRBV11-2 to TRBJ1-1; weak D call: TRBD1 (5 bases). The CDR3 is 15 residues long. Germline lookup yields CDR1 SGHAT and CDR2 FQNNGV. Trimming took 4 bases from V and 6 from J, leaving 18 bases between them. CDR3 sequence (DNA): TGTGCCAGCAGCTCATTATCGGGCAGGGTGGCTGAAGCTTTCTTT. Protein: CASSSLSGRVAEAFF.

This clonotype was detected only once. The V gene is TRBV28, the J gene TRBJ1-2; possibly TRBD1 for D (5 bases). V gave up 3 bases and J gave up 8 bases, with 10 bases separating them. This CDR3 has 12 amino acids. Germline values: CDR1 MDHEN, CDR2 SYDVKM. CDR3 nucleotides: TGTGCCAGCAGTTTCGGGGACCGCGGCTACACCTTC. Amino acids: CASSFGDRGYTF.

CDR3 bases: TGTGCCAGCAGTTCAACAACCGGACGGTTTGGAGGTGGCTACACCTTC. This sequence encodes CASSSTTGRFGGGYTF. The chain employs TRBV27 and TRBJ1-2, with D unresolved. This CDR3 contains 16 residues. Deletions cut 4 bases from V and 7 bases from J, with 22 bases between. Germline-derived CDR1 and CDR2 are MNHEY and SMNVEV (reference sequence).

This clonotype was counted between two and nine times. CDR3 coding DNA: TGTGCCAGCAGTTCAGGAGGGCTAGCGTCCTACGAGCAGTACTTC. It yields the protein CASSSGGLASYEQYF. This chain uses TRBV6-5 with TRBJ2-7, with D maybe TRBD2 (6 bases). The CDR3 has 15 residues. Between the trimmed V and J ends, which lost 4 bases and 1 base, there was a span of 14 bases. Per the germline V gene, CDR1 is MNHEY and CDR2 is SVGAGI.

This chain's CDR3 is CASSYSGETQYF. The CDR3 DNA sequence: TGTGCCAGCAGTTACTCGGGAGAGACCCAGTACTTC. V and J are TRBV6-5 and TRBJ2-5; D remains unclear. The CDR3 length is 12 residues. CDR1 is MNHEY and CDR2 is SVGAGI in the germline V gene. Trimming removed 0 bases from V and 4 bases from J, with 3 bases in between.

The CDR3 reads CASSSSPGLALINEQFF. CDR3 nucleotides: TGTGCCAGCAGTTCATCCCCGGGACTAGCGTTAATCAATGAGCAGTTCTTC. This rearrangement joins TRBV12-3 or TRBV12-4 to TRBJ2-1, with 10 bases lining up with TRBD2. V shed 4 bases and J 6 bases; nucleotides not matched to a gene: 12. CDR3 length: 17 amino acids.

The V gene is TRBV30, the J gene TRBJ2-7; D gene uncertain. V was pared by 0 bases and J by 8 bases, with 14 bases between. CDR3 length: 13 residues. Germline V gene data show CDR1 as GTSNPN and CDR2 as SVGIG (reference sequence). The chain's CDR3 is CAWSVLPPSQQYF. CDR3 in DNA: TGTGCCTGGAGTGTACTACCCCCCTCCCAGCAGTACTTC. Variable domain in full (rest from reference TRBV30 and TRBJ2-7): SQTIHQWPATLVQPVGSPLSLECTVEGTSNPNLYWYRQAAGRGLQLLFYSVGIGQISSEVPQNLSASRPQDRQFILSSKKLLLSDSGFYLCAWSVLPPSQQYFGPGTRLTVT.

The chain's CDR3 is CASSPPSRPSYEQYF. The CDR3 DNA follows: TGTGCCAGCTCACCACCGAGCAGGCCTTCCTACGAGCAGTACTTC. The chain is built from TRBV18 and TRBJ2-7, with D unclear. Trimming took 0 bases from V and 1 from J, leaving 10 bases between them. The CDR3 is 15 residues long. From germline, CDR1 is KGHSH and CDR2 LQKENI.

The chain links TRBV30 to TRBJ2-2; D call uncertain. Germline V gene lookup returns CDR1 GTSNPN and CDR2 SVGIG (reference sequence). The CDR3 consists of 13 residues. The germline V and J ends were trimmed by 0 bases and 7 bases, with 9 bases remaining between them. CDR3 sequence reads: CAWSVLFSGELFF. The CDR3 nucleotides are TGTGCCTGGAGTGTACTATTTAGCGGGGAGCTGTTTTTT.

The chain has TRBV3-1 and TRBJ1-5, with D possibly matching TRBD1 (6 bases). The CDR3 is 14 amino acids. Germline V gene data show CDR1 as LGHDT and CDR2 as YNNKEL (reference sequence). The V end was cut by 5 bases, the J end by 3 bases, with 11 bases between. CDR3 in amino acids: CASSKQGVNQPQHF. For the CDR3, the DNA is TGTGCCAGCAGCAAACAGGGTGTCAATCAGCCCCAGCATTTT.

The V and J genes are TRBV7-2 and TRBJ1-2; a weak D match, TRBD1 (5 bases). The germline CDR1 and CDR2 sequences are SGHTA and FQGNSA. With 5 bases removed from V and 4 bases from J, the gap between germline ends came to 17 bases. CDR3 length: 15 residues. In DNA, the CDR3 is TGTGCCAGCAGCCAACAGGAGGGCCCAGCCTATGGCTACACCTTC. Translated: CASSQQEGPAYGYTF.

The chain's CDR3 is CASSLEGGTGELFF. As DNA, the CDR3 is TGTGCCAGCAGCTTAGAGGGGGGCACCGGGGAGCTGTTTTTT. The chain has TRBV7-2 and TRBJ2-2; D might be TRBD1 or TRBD2, each matching 6 bases. Between the trimmed V and J ends, which lost 1 base and 4 bases, there was a span of 7 bases. Germline V lookup: CDR1 SGHTA, CDR2 FQGNSA. This CDR3 contains 14 residues.

J is TRBJ1-1 and V is TRBV20-1; D possibly corresponds to TRBD1 (6 bases). Germline lookup yields CDR1 DFQATT and CDR2 SNEGSKA (reference sequence). V lost 5 bases, J lost 0 bases, and 16 bases lay in between. The length of the CDR3 is 15 residues. As DNA, the CDR3 is TGCAGTGCTCCTTCAGGAGGGGGATTGAACACTGAAGCTTTCTTT. This gives the protein CSAPSGGGLNTEAFF.